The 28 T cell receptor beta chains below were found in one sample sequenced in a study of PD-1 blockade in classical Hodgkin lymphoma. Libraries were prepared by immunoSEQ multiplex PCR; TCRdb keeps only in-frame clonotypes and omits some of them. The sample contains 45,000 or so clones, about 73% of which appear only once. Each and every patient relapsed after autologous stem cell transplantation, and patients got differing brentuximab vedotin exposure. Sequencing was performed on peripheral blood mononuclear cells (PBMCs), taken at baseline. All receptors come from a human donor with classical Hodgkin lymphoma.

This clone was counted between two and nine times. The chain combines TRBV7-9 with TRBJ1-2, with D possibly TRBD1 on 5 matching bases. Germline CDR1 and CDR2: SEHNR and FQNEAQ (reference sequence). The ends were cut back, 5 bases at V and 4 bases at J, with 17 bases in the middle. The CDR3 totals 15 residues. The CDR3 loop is CASSTGEANLYGYTF. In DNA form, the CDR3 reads TGTGCCAGCAGCACGGGGGAGGCGAACCTCTATGGCTACACCTTC.

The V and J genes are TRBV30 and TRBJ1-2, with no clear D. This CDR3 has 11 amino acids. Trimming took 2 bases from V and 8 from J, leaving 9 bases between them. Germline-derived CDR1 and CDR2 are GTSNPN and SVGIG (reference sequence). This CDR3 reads CAWSFEVGYTF. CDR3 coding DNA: TGTGCCTGGAGTTTTGAGGTGGGCTACACCTTC.

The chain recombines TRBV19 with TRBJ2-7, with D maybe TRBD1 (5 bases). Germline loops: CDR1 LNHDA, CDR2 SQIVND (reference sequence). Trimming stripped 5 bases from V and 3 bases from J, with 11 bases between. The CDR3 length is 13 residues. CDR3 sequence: CASSVSTDYEQYF. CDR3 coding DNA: TGTGCCAGTAGTGTATCGACAGACTACGAGCAGTACTTC.

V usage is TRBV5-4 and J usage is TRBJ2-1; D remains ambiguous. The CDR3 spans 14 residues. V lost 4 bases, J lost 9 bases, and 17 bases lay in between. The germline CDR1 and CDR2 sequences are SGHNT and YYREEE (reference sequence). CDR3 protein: CASSLDATTAEQFF. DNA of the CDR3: TGTGCCAGCAGCCTGGACGCCACCACCGCTGAGCAGTTCTTC.

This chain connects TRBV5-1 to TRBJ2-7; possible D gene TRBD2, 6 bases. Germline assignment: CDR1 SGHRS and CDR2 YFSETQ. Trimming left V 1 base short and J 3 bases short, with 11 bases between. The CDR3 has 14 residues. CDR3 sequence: CASSLRVADYEQYF. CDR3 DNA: TGCGCCAGCAGCTTGAGGGTAGCGGACTACGAGCAGTACTTC.

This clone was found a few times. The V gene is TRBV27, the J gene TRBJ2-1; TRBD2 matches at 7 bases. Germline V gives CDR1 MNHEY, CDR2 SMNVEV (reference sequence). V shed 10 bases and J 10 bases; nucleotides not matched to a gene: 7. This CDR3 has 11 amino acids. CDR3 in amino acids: CAIRGRGEQFF. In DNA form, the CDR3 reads TGTGCCATTCGAGGGAGGGGAGAGCAGTTCTTC.

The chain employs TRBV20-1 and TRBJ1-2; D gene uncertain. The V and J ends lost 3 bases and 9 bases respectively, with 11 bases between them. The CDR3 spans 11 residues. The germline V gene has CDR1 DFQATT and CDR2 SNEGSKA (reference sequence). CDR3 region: CSASELGRYTF. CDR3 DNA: TGCAGTGCTAGTGAGCTCGGCCGCTACACCTTC.

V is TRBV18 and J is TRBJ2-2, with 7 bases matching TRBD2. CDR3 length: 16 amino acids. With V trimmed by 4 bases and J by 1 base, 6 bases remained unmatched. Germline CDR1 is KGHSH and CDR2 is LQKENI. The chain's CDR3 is CASSRRERGNTGELFF. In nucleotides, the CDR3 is TGTGCCAGCTCACGGAGAGAGCGGGGGAACACCGGGGAGCTGTTTTTT.

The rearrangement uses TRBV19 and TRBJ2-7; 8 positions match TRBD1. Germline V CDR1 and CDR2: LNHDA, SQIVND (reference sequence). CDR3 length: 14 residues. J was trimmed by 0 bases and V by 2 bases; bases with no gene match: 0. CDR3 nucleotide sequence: TGTGCCAGTAGTATAACAGGGGGCTCCTACGAGCAGTACTTC. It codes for CASSITGGSYEQYF.

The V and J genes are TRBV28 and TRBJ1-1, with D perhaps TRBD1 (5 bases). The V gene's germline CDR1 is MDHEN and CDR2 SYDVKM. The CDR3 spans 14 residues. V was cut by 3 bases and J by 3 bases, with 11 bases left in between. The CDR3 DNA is TGTGCCAGCAGTTTGGGGCAGTGGGACACTGAAGCTTTCTTT. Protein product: CASSLGQWDTEAFF.

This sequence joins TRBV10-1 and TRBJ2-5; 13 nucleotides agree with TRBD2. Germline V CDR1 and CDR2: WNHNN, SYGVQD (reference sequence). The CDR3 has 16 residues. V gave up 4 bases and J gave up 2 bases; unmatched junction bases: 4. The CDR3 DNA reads TGCGCCAGCAGTGGACTAGCGGGAGGCGTACAAGAGACCCAGTACTTC. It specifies CASSGLAGGVQETQYF.

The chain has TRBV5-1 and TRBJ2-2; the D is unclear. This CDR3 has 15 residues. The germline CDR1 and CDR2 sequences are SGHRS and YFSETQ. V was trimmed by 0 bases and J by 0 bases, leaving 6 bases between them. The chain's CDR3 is CASSLATANTGELFF. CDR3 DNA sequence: TGCGCCAGCAGCTTGGCGACCGCGAACACCGGGGAGCTGTTTTTT.

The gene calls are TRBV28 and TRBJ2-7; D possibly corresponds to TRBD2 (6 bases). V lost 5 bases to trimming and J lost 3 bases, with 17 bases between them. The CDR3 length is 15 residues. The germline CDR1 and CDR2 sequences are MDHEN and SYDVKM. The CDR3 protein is CASSPLTGDVYEQYF. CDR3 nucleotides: TGTGCCAGCAGTCCCTTGACGGGGGACGTCTACGAGCAGTACTTC.

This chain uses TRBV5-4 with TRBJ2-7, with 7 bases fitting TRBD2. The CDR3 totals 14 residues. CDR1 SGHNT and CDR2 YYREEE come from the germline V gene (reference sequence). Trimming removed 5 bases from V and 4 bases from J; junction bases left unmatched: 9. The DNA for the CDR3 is TGTGCCAGCAGTGTGACTAGCCCCGGGTACGAGCAGTACTTC. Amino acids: CASSVTSPGYEQYF.

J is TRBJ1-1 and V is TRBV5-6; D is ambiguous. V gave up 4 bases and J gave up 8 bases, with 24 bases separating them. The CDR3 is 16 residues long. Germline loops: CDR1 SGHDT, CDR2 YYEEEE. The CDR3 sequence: CASSPAGSKRTTEAFF. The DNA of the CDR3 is TGTGCCAGCAGCCCCGCTGGGTCCAAGCGGACCACCGAAGCTTTCTTT.

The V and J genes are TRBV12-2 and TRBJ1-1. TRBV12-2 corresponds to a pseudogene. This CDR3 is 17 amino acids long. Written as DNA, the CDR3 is TGTGCAAGTCGCTTAGGGGGGGCGGCATCCGGTGGGACTGAAGCTTTCTTT. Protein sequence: CASRLGGAASGGTEAFF.

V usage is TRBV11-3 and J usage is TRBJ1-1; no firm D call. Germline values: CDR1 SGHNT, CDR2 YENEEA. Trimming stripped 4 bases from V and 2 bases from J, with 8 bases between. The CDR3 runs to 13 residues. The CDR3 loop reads CASSSGTNTEAFF. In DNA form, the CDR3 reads TGTGCCAGCAGCTCCGGAACAAACACTGAAGCTTTCTTT.

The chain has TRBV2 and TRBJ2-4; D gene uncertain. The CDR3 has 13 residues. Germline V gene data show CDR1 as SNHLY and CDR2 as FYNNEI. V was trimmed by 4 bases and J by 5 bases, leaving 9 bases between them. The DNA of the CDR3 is TGTGCCAGCAGTGTGACGGCTGAAAACATTCAGTACTTC. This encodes CASSVTAENIQYF.

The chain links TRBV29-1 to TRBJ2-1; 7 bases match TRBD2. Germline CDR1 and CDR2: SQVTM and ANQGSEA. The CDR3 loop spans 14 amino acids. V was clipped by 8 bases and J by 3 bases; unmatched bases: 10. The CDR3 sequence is CSTRGASGYNEQFF. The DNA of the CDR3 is TGCAGCACCCGTGGGGCTAGCGGCTACAATGAGCAGTTCTTC.

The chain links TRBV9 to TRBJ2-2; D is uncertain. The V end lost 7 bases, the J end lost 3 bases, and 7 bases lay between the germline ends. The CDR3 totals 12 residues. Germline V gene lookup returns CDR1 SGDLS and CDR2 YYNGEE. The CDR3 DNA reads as TGTGCCAGCGCCAGCTACACCGGGGAGCTGTTTTTT. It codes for CASASYTGELFF.

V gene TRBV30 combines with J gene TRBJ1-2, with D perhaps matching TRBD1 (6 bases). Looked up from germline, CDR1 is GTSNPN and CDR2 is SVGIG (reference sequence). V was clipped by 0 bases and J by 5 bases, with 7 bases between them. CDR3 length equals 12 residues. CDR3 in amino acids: CAWSVQGYGYTF. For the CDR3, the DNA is TGTGCCTGGAGTGTACAGGGTTATGGCTACACCTTC.

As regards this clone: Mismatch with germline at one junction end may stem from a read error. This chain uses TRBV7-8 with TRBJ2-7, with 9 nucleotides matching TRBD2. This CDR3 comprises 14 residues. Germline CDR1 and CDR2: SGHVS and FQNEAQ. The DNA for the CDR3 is TGTGCCGGCAGCCTCTCAATAGCGGGAGACGAGCAGTACTTC. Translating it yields CAGSLSIAGDEQYF.

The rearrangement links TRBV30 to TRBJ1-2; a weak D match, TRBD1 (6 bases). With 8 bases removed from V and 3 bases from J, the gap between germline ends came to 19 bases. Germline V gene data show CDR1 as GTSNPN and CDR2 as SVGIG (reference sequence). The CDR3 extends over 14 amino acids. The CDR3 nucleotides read TGTGCCCTCGACCAGGAGGGGGTTGACTATGGCTACACCTTC. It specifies CALDQEGVDYGYTF.

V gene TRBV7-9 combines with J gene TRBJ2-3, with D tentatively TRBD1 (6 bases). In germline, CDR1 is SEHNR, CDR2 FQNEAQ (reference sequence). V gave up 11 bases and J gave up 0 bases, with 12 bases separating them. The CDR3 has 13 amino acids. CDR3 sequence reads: CAWTEGSTDTQYF. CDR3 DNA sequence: TGTGCCTGGACAGAAGGTAGCACAGATACGCAGTATTTT. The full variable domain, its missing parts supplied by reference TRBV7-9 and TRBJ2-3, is DTGVSQNPRHKITKRGQNVTFRCDPISEHNRLYWYRQTLGQGPEFLTYFQNEAQLEKSRLLSDRFSAERPKGSFSTLEIQRTEQGDSAMYLCAWTEGSTDTQYFGPGTRLTVL.

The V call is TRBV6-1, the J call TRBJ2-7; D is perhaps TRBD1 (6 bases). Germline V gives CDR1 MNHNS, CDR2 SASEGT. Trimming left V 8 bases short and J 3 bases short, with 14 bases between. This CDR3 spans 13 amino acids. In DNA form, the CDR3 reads TGTGCCAGCTTTCAACAGGGACGCTACGAGCAGTACTTC. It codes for CASFQQGRYEQYF.

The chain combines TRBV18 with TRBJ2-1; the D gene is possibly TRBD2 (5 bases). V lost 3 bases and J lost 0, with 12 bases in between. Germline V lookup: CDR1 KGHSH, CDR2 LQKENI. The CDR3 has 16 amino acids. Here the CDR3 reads CASSPLAPSSYNEQFF. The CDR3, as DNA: TGTGCCAGCTCACCGTTAGCGCCTAGCTCCTACAATGAGCAGTTCTTC.

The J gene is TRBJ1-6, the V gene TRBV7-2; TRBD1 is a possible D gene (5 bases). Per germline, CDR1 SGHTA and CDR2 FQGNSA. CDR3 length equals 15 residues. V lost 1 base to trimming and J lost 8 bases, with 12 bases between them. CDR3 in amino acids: CASSLGTGPDSPLHF. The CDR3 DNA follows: TGTGCCAGCAGCTTAGGTACAGGACCGGATTCACCCCTCCACTTT.

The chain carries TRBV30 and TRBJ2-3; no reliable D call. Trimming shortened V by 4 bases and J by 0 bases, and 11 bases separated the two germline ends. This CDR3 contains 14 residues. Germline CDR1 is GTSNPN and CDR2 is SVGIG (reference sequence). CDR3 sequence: CAWNRYASTDTQYF. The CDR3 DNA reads TGTGCCTGGAACCGGTATGCCAGCACAGATACGCAGTATTTT.